The clone carrying this T cell receptor (beta chain) occurred a few times. Its antigen is as yet unknown. The entry originates in a study of T cells after yellow fever vaccination. Study outcomes and limitations: CD4 and CD8 compartments shared a small share of clonotypes.

V dropped 0 bases and J dropped 3 bases, with 11 bases sitting between them. CDR1 is SGHRS and CDR2 is YFSETQ in the germline V gene. The CDR3 extends over 15 amino acids. Template switching by 5'RACE produced TCR cDNA, adding a universal primer site and UMIs. TCRdb called the 5' RACE reads again in MiXCR, with one record for every CDR3 protein. This sample has fewer than 450,000 distinct CDR3 sequences, with 11% found just once. The V call is TRBV5-1, the J call TRBJ2-3; D might be TRBD2 (5 bases). This receptor was obtained from a man aged 18 to 35 who received the YFV17D yellow fever vaccine. The specimen comprised PBMCs, sampled on the day of the first yellow fever vaccination. The CDR3 sequence: CASSLALKRTDTQYF. CDR3 nucleotides: TGCGCCAGCAGCTTGGCCCTCAAGCGGACAGATACGCAGTATTTT.